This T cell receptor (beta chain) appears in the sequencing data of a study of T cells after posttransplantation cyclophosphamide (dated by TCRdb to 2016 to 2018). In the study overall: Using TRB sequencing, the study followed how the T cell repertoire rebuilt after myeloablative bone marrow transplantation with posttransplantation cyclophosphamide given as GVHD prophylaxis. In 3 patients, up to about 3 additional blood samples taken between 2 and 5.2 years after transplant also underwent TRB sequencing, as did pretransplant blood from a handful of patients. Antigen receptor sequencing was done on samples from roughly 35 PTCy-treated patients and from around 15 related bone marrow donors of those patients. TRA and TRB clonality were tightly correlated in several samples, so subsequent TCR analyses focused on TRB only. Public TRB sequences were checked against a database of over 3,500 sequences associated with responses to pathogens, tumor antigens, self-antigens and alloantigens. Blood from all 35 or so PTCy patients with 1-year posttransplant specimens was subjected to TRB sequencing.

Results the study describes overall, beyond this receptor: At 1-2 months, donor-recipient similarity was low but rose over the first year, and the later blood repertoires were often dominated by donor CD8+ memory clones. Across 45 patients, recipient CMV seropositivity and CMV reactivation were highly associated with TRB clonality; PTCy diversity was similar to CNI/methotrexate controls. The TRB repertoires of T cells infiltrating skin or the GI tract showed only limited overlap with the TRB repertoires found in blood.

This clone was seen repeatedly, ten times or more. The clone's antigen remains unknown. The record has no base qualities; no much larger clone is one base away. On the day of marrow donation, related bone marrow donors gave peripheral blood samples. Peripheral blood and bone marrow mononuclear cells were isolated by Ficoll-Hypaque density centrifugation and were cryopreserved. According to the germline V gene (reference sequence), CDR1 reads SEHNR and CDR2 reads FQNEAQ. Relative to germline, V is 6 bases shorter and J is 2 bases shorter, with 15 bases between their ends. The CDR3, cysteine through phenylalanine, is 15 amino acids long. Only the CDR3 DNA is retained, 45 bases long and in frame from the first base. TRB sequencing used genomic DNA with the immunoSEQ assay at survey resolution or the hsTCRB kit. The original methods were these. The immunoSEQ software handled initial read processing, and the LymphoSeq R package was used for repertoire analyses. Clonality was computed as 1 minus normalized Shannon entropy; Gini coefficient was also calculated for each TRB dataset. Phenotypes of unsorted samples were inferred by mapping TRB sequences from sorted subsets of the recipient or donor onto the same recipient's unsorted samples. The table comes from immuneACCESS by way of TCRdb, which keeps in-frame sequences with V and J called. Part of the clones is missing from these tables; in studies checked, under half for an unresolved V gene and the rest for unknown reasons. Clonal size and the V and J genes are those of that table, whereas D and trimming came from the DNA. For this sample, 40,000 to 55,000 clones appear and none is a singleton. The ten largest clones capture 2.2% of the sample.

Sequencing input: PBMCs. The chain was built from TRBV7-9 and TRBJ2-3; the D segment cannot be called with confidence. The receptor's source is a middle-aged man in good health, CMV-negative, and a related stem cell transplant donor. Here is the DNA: TGTGCCAGCAGAGCTGCGTCCTATCACACAGATACGCAGTATTTT. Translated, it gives CASRAASYHTDTQYF.